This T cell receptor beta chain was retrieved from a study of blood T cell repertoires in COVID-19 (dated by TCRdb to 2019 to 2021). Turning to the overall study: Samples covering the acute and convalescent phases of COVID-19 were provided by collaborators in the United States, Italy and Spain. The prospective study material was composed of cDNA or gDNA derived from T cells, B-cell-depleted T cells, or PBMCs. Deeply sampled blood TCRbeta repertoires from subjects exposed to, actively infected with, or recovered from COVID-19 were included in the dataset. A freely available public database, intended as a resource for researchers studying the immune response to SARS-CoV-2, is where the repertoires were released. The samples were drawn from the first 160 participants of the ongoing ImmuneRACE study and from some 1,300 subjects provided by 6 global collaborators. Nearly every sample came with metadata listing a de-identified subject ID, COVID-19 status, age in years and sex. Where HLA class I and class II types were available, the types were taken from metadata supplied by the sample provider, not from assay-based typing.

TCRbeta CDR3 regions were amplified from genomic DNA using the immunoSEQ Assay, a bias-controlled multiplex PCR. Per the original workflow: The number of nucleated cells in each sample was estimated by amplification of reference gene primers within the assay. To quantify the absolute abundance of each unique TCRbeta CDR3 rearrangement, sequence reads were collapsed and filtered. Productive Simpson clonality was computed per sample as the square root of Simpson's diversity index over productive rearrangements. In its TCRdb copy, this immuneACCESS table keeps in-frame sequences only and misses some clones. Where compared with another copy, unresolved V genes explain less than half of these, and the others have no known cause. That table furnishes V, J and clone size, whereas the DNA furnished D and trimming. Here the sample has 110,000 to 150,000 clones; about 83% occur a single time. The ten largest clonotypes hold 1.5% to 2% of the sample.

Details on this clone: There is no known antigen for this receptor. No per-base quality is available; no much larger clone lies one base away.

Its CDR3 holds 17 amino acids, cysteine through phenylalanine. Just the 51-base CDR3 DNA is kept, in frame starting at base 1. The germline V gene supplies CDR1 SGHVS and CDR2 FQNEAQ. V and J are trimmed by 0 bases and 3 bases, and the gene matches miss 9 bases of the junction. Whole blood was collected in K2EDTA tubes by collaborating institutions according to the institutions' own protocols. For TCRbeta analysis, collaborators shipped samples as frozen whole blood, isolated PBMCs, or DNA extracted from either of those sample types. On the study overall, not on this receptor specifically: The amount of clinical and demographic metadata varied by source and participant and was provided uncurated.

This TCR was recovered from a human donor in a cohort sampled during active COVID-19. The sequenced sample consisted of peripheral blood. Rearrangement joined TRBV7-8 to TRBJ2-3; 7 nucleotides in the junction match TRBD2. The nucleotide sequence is TGTGCCAGCAGCTTAGCGATGGGGACTACTAGAACAGATACGCAGTATTTT. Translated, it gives CASSLAMGTTRTDTQYF.